This entry describes one TCR beta chain. The antigen remains unidentified. This entry comes from a study of cytomegalovirus exposure and HLA in healthy donors. Overall study findings and caveats: Information on immune exposure was restricted to one variable (CMV serostatus).

Researchers ran the PCR with 60 Vbeta and 13 Jbeta primers. Using immunoSEQ multiplex PCR, the repertoire was profiled, and TCRdb retains in-frame clones only, with some absent. The sample includes over 120,000 clones, around 82% of them seen just once. The CDR3 covers 15 residues. With V trimmed by 0 bases and J by 9 bases, 10 bases remained unmatched. From germline, CDR1 is ENHRY and CDR2 SYGVKD. The clonotype was recovered from a female donor in good health and CMV-seronegative. What was sequenced was PBMCs. This chain connects TRBV10-3 to TRBJ1-2, with 7 bases that match TRBD1. Written as DNA, the CDR3 is TGTGCCATCAGTGAGTCCACTGGGACAGCCGGAAGCTACACCTTC. Encoded protein: CAISESTGTAGSYTF.